This T cell receptor beta chain is from a study of Graves' ophthalmopathy and Graves' hyperthyroidism. Amplification of the TCR beta CDR3 regions used RNA transcripts (as template). HTBI-primed RT-PCR formed the first round, and a multiplex PCR formed the second. One entry per CDR3 protein results from TCRdb running MiXCR on the multiplex PCR reads. The sample lists some 160,000 distinct CDR3 sequences, roughly 36% seen once, with approximately 8.9% in the top ten. The sequenced material came from peripheral blood. The sequence derives from a man younger than 45 with Graves' ophthalmopathy.

The CDR3 region is CASSEMGESYEQYF. CDR3 DNA: TGTGCCAGCAGTGAAATGGGGGAATCCTACGAGCAGTACTTC. The chain recombines TRBV6-1 with TRBJ2-7; D is possibly TRBD1 or TRBD2 (5 bases each). Germline-derived CDR1 and CDR2 are MNHNS and SASEGT. The CDR3 is made up of 14 amino acids. V lost 2 bases, J lost 1 base, and 9 bases lay in between.